Shown below are 16 T cell receptor beta chains from a single sample sequenced in a study of blood T cell repertoires in COVID-19. The table came from immunoSEQ multiplex PCR; TCRdb's copy has only in-frame clones and leaves some out. The sample shows 110,000 to 150,000 clones, 78% of them seen only once. The sequenced material came from peripheral blood. The source is a woman aged 55-70 years with acute or convalescent COVID-19.

This rearrangement joins TRBV7-9 to TRBJ2-5; 9 nucleotides align to TRBD2. The CDR3 contains 17 residues. V shed 5 bases and J 4 bases; nucleotides not matched to a gene: 14. CDR1 SEHNR and CDR2 FQNEAQ come from the germline V gene (reference sequence). This CDR3 is CASSTTVGSGSGETQYF. The CDR3 DNA reads as TGTGCCAGCAGCACAACGGTCGGTAGCGGGAGCGGAGAGACCCAGTACTTC.

The rearrangement joins TRBV28 to TRBJ1-2, with TRBD1 matching over 8 bases. The J segment lost 9 bases and the V segment lost 6 bases, leaving 18 bases of the junction unmatched. The CDR3 is 16 amino acids. Per germline, CDR1 MDHEN and CDR2 SYDVKM. The CDR3 coding sequence is TGTGCCAGCAGCCTAAGGGCTGGGACAGGCCCTTATCGCTACACCTTC. It codes for CASSLRAGTGPYRYTF.

The chain couples TRBV10-1 to TRBJ2-3, with TRBD2 as a possible D gene (5 bases). Trimming removed 6 bases at V and 9 bases at J, with 19 bases between. CDR3 length: 14 residues. The germline gives CDR1 WNHNN, CDR2 SYGVQD (reference sequence). The CDR3 DNA reads as TGCGCCAGCAGCGTGAGCAGAACTAGTGGGACGCAGTATTTT. Translated, it gives CASSVSRTSGTQYF.

J is TRBJ2-7 and V is TRBV10-2; no clear D. Germline V gene data show CDR1 as WSHSY and CDR2 as SAAADI. The CDR3 runs 13 residues. Trimming removed 1 base at V and 6 bases at J, with 10 bases between. The CDR3 loop reads CASSECVWCEQYF. Written as DNA, the CDR3 is TGCGCCAGCAGTGAGTGCGTTTGGTGCGAGCAGTACTTC.

The V gene is TRBV7-9, the J gene TRBJ1-5; D is ambiguous. V was trimmed by 1 base and J by 2 bases, leaving 9 bases between them. Germline V gene lookup returns CDR1 SEHNR and CDR2 FQNEAQ (reference sequence). The CDR3 extends over 15 amino acids. CDR3 protein: CASSLGQAGNQPQHF. The CDR3 nucleotides are TGTGCCAGCAGCTTAGGGCAGGCTGGCAATCAGCCCCAGCATTTT.

This clone was recorded only once. This rearrangement joins TRBV28 to TRBJ1-1; maybe TRBD1 (6 bases). The CDR3 runs 12 residues. Germline V gene lookup returns CDR1 MDHEN and CDR2 SYDVKM. V was pared by 6 bases and J by 7 bases, with 12 bases between. The chain's CDR3 is CASRSDSNEAFF. Here the CDR3 DNA reads TGTGCCAGCAGATCGGACAGTAATGAAGCTTTCTTT.

The chain couples TRBV11-2 to TRBJ1-1, with D tentatively TRBD1 (5 bases). Between the trimmed V and J ends, which lost 5 bases and 8 bases, there was a span of 21 bases. Per the germline V gene, CDR1 is SGHAT and CDR2 is FQNNGV. The CDR3 spans 15 residues. CDR3 loop: CASSPGRGRSGEAFF. CDR3 DNA sequence: TGTGCCAGCAGCCCGGGGAGGGGTCGGTCCGGGGAAGCTTTCTTT.

The CDR3 sequence: CASSELETSGEQFF. CDR3 coding DNA: TGTGCCAGCAGTGAACTGGAGACTAGCGGGGAGCAGTTCTTC. This chain uses TRBV6-1 with TRBJ2-1; 10 bases line up with TRBD2. This CDR3 spans 14 amino acids. Germline V CDR1 and CDR2: MNHNS, SASEGT. The J segment lost 10 bases and the V segment lost 2 bases, leaving 5 bases of the junction unmatched.

This chain uses TRBV14 with TRBJ2-3; TRBD2 matches at 10 bases. V was clipped by 6 bases and J by 2 bases; unmatched bases: 17. The CDR3 is made up of 19 amino acids. CDR1 is SGHDN, CDR2 FVKESK, per germline. This CDR3 reads CASSYRQATGLAVTDTQYF. The CDR3, as DNA: TGTGCCAGCAGTTATCGACAGGCGACCGGACTAGCGGTCACAGATACGCAGTATTTT.

The chain employs TRBV3-1 (or the pseudogene TRBV3-2) and TRBJ1-5; tentatively, D is TRBD1 (6 bases). The germline V and J ends were trimmed by 6 bases and 2 bases, with 14 bases remaining between them. Per germline, CDR1 LGHDT and CDR2 YNNKEL (reference sequence). This CDR3 contains 15 residues. This chain's CDR3 is CASSPNREGNQPQHF. DNA for the CDR3: TGTGCCAGCAGTCCTAACAGGGAAGGCAATCAGCCCCAGCATTTT.

V usage is TRBV2 and J usage is TRBJ2-5; TRBD2 is a possible D gene (5 bases). Germline CDR1 reads SNHLY; CDR2 reads FYNNEI. The CDR3 covers 12 residues. V was clipped by 8 bases and J by 5 bases, with 12 bases between them. The CDR3 sequence: CASGLGLETQYF. In DNA, the CDR3 is TGTGCCAGCGGACTGGGGTTGGAGACCCAGTACTTC.

The chain combines TRBV6-1 with TRBJ2-7, with 8 bases lining up with TRBD1. Losses at the gene ends were 2 bases for V and 1 base for J; bases not matched to a gene: 7. Per germline, CDR1 MNHNS and CDR2 SASEGT. The CDR3 loop spans 16 amino acids. The CDR3 sequence is CASSESRDRISYEQYF. CDR3 nucleotides: TGTGCCAGCAGTGAAAGTAGGGACAGGATATCCTACGAGCAGTACTTC.

This chain links TRBV4-1 with TRBJ2-1, with TRBD1 identical over 7 bases. This CDR3 region has 19 residues. V shed 5 bases, J shed 5 bases, and the junction held 21 bases outside the gene matches. CDR1 MGHRA and CDR2 YSYEKL come from the germline V gene. The CDR3 here is CASSARTGIDRYGDNEQFF. The CDR3 nucleotides read TGCGCCAGCAGCGCCCGGACAGGCATCGATCGATATGGAGACAATGAGCAGTTCTTC.

The chain recombines TRBV5-1 with TRBJ2-2, with TRBD1 matching over 9 bases. Germline CDR1 is SGHRS and CDR2 is YFSETQ. V shed 2 bases, J shed 1 base, and the junction held 3 bases outside the gene matches. This CDR3 contains 16 residues. CDR3 sequence: CASSFPGQGNTGELFF. CDR3 nucleotide sequence: TGCGCCAGCAGCTTCCCGGGACAGGGGAACACCGGGGAGCTGTTTTTT. Based on the CDR3 plus reference TRBV5-1 and TRBJ2-2, the full variable domain is KAGVTQTPRYLIKTRGQQVTLSCSPISGHRSVSWYQQTPGQGLQFLFEYFSETQRNKGNFPGRFSGRQFSNSRSEMNVSTLELGDSALYLCASSFPGQGNTGELFFGEGSRLTVL.

The chain couples TRBV5-6 to TRBJ1-4, with D possibly matching TRBD1 (5 bases). The CDR3 runs to 16 residues. The V and J ends lost 4 bases and 8 bases respectively, with 21 bases between them. Per germline, CDR1 SGHDT and CDR2 YYEEEE. The CDR3 DNA reads as TGTGCCAGCAGCGAGTATCAGCTTCCCCGGGGGGAAAAACTGTTTTTT. This codes for CASSEYQLPRGEKLFF.

CDR3 sequence (DNA): TGTGCCAGTAGTAGCCCGAGGGGGGAAGCTTTCTTT. It yields the protein CASSSPRGEAFF. This chain connects TRBV19 to TRBJ1-1; maybe TRBD1 (6 bases). Trimming left V 4 bases short and J 8 bases short, with 11 bases between. The CDR3 is 12 amino acids. Germline-derived CDR1 and CDR2 are LNHDA and SQIVND (reference sequence).